These 23 T cell receptor beta chains were all obtained from the same sample, sequenced in a study of Ad26.COV2.S vaccination and SARS-CoV-2 variants. Profiling relied on immunoSEQ multiplex PCR, and the TCRdb table lists in-frame clones only, not all of them. This repertoire shows over 350,000 clones, roughly nine tenths found once; its top ten account for 3% to 4.5%. Treatment defined: 15 to 20 received Ad26.COV2.S at low or high dose, single or two shots; five or six received placebo; per-sample allocation not given. Specimen acquisition occurred on day 63 following the initial vaccine or placebo injection. Source: peripheral blood, taken in a trial of Ad26.COV2.S vaccine versus placebo. The receptors shown here come from a person aged 18-60 years who received the Ad26.COV2.S COVID-19 vaccine or a placebo.

V gene TRBV6-2 or TRBV6-3 combines with J gene TRBJ1-1; TRBD1 agrees at 10 bases. Germline trimming cut 5 bases from V and 5 bases from J; bases unmatched to any gene: 8. Germline V gene lookup returns CDR1 MNHEY and CDR2 SVGEGT. The CDR3 covers 15 residues. The CDR3 protein is CASSLLGQGWTEAFF. CDR3 DNA sequence: TGTGCCAGCAGTCTCCTGGGACAGGGGTGGACTGAAGCTTTCTTT.

The CDR3 spells CASSSIVRVDTQYF. The CDR3 DNA follows: TGTGCCAGCAGCTCAATAGTCCGTGTGGATACGCAGTATTTT. The chain carries TRBV7-8 and TRBJ2-3, with D hard to call. Trimming took off 4 bases at V and 6 bases at J, with 14 bases between the two ends. Germline CDR1 is SGHVS and CDR2 is FQNEAQ. This CDR3 has 14 residues.

This rearrangement joins TRBV14 to TRBJ1-6; TRBD1 matches at 7 bases. Germline V lookup: CDR1 SGHDN, CDR2 FVKESK. V was clipped by 3 bases and J by 8 bases; unmatched bases: 10. The CDR3 has 16 amino acids. The CDR3 nucleotides are TGTGCCAGCAGCCATAGCAGGGGGGTTACGGATTCACCCCTCCACTTT. Residues: CASSHSRGVTDSPLHF.

In regard to this clone: One end of the junction fails to match germline, which may point to a read error. The V gene is TRBV29-1, the J gene TRBJ1-1; the D is unclear. The CDR3 consists of 11 residues. From germline, CDR1 is SQVTM and CDR2 ANQGSEA. DNA for the CDR3: TGCAGCGTTAAAGACGACACTGAAGCTTTCTTT. Translation gives CSVKDDTEAFF.

The chain joins TRBV3-1 (or the pseudogene TRBV3-2) to TRBJ2-6, with 7 bases that match TRBD2. This CDR3 is 17 amino acids long. From germline, CDR1 is LGHDT and CDR2 YNNKEL (reference sequence). The V gene end was trimmed by 3 bases and the J gene end by 2 bases; junction bases not matched to a gene: 7. As DNA, the CDR3 is TGTGCCAGCAGCCACTTCGCGGGGGTGGCTGGGGCCAACGTCCTGACTTTC. As protein: CASSHFAGVAGANVLTF.

This clone appeared a single time. The DNA of the CDR3 is TGTGCCAGTAGTGCCCTAGCCGCATTACCCTACGAGCAGTACTTC. This translates into CASSALAALPYEQYF. The chain is built from TRBV19 and TRBJ2-7, with D possibly TRBD2 on 5 matching bases. Trimming left V 5 bases short and J 2 bases short, with 16 bases between. The CDR3 has 15 residues. Germline-derived CDR1 and CDR2 are LNHDA and SQIVND (reference sequence).

The V call is TRBV4-2, the J call TRBJ1-1; D remains ambiguous. V was cut by 0 bases and J by 1 base, with 9 bases left in between. CDR1 and CDR2 from the germline V gene are LGHNA and YNFKEQ. The CDR3 loop spans 15 amino acids. The CDR3 DNA is TGTGCCAGCAGCCAAGACTTTGGACCGAACACTGAAGCTTTCTTT. This encodes CASSQDFGPNTEAFF.

This chain uses TRBV6-6 with TRBJ1-5; D may be TRBD1 (5 bases). The CDR3 consists of 15 residues. Germline CDR1 MNHNY, CDR2 SVGAGI (reference sequence). V gave up 3 bases and J gave up 11 bases, with 20 bases separating them. CDR3 region: CASSYMDGIMGAQHF. In nucleotides, the CDR3 is TGTGCCAGCAGTTATATGGACGGGATTATGGGGGCCCAGCATTTT.

This clone was picked up a small number of times. The J gene is TRBJ1-1, the V gene TRBV25-1; possible D gene TRBD1, 5 bases. CDR1 MGHDK and CDR2 SYGVNS come from the germline V gene. The CDR3 extends over 16 amino acids. Trimming took 3 bases from V and 6 from J, leaving 20 bases between them. CDR3 nucleotides: TGTGCCAGCAGTGACAGACCCCGGGATGGACACGCTGAAGCTTTCTTT. It codes for CASSDRPRDGHAEAFF. The full variable domain, rest sourced from reference TRBV25-1 and TRBJ1-1, is EADIYQTPRYLVIGTGKKITLECSQTMGHDKMYWYQQDPGMELHLIHYSYGVNSTEKGDLSSESTVSRIRTEHFPLTLESARPSHTSQYLCASSDRPRDGHAEAFFGQGTRLTVV.

This chain uses TRBV19 with TRBJ1-1; possible D gene TRBD1, 5 bases. Between the trimmed V and J ends, which lost 6 bases and 1 base, there was a span of 12 bases. The V gene's germline CDR1 is LNHDA and CDR2 SQIVND (reference sequence). The CDR3 is 14 amino acids. The CDR3 is CASRFRGTNTEAFF. Here the CDR3 DNA reads TGTGCCAGTAGGTTCCGGGGGACGAACACTGAAGCTTTCTTT. Drawing the rest from reference TRBV19 and TRBJ1-1, the complete variable domain is DGGITQSPKYLFRKEGQNVTLSCEQNLNHDAMYWYRQDPGQGLRLIYYSQIVNDFQKGDIAEGYSVSREKKESFPLTVTSAQKNPTAFYLCASRFRGTNTEAFFGQGTRLTVV.

The chain carries TRBV27 and TRBJ1-2, with 12 bases lining up with TRBD1. V lost 5 bases to trimming and J lost 4 bases; unmatched junction nucleotides: 8. The CDR3 sequence is 16 residues long. CDR1 MNHEY and CDR2 SMNVEV come from the germline V gene (reference sequence). The CDR3 is CASSRIRDRGPYGYTF. CDR3 bases: TGTGCCAGCAGTCGCATCCGGGACAGGGGGCCCTATGGCTACACCTTC.

J is TRBJ1-4 and V is TRBV6-5, with D tentatively TRBD1 (5 bases). Trimming removed 4 bases at V and 8 bases at J, with 17 bases between. Germline V gene sequence: CDR1 MNHEY, CDR2 SVGAGI. The CDR3 has 15 amino acids. CDR3 loop: CASSLLGGRGEKLFF. CDR3 nucleotide sequence: TGTGCCAGCAGTTTGCTCGGGGGTAGAGGCGAAAAACTGTTTTTT.

The chain employs TRBV4-2 and TRBJ1-2, with TRBD1 matching 11 bases. The CDR3 sequence is 13 residues long. The trim removed 0 bases at V and 13 bases at J, leaving 4 bases unmatched. Germline CDR1 and CDR2: LGHNA and YNFKEQ. CDR3 DNA: TGTGCCAGCAGCCAAGAAGGACAGGGGGCAGGCACCTTC. Translated: CASSQEGQGAGTF.

The J gene is TRBJ1-3, the V gene TRBV28; the D gene is possibly TRBD1 (6 bases). The CDR3 totals 12 residues. The V gene lost 7 bases and the J gene lost 5 bases, with 9 bases spanning the gap. Germline values: CDR1 MDHEN, CDR2 SYDVKM. The CDR3 DNA reads TGTGCCAGCAACCAGGGGAGAAACACCATATATTTT. This translates into CASNQGRNTIYF.

The V and J genes are TRBV3-1 (or the pseudogene TRBV3-2) and TRBJ1-2; 7 bases are shared with TRBD1. The CDR3 sequence is 13 residues long. From germline, CDR1 is LGHDT and CDR2 YNNKEL (reference sequence). Trimming at V came to 6 bases and at J to 3 bases, leaving 4 bases not matched to a gene. The CDR3 spells CASRARGDYGYTF. The CDR3 region has the DNA TGTGCCAGCAGAGCCAGGGGGGACTATGGCTACACCTTC.

The V gene is TRBV5-1, the J gene TRBJ2-2; 10 bases line up with TRBD1. The V gene's germline CDR1 is SGHRS and CDR2 YFSETQ. The CDR3 has 15 residues. V shed 3 bases and J 5 bases; nucleotides not matched to a gene: 4. The DNA of the CDR3 is TGCGCCAGCAGCTCCGGGACAGGGGAAACCGGGGAGCTGTTTTTT. This sequence encodes CASSSGTGETGELFF.

The chain recombines TRBV6-5 with TRBJ1-2; D is uncertain. Germline V CDR1 and CDR2: MNHEY, SVGAGI. The length of the CDR3 is 13 residues. V shed 6 bases and J shed 11 bases, with 19 bases lying between them. The CDR3 DNA follows: TGTGCCAGCAGCACGAACCCCGGCCTACCATACACCTTC. This sequence encodes CASSTNPGLPYTF.

This chain joins TRBV19 and TRBJ2-3; 9 positions agree with TRBD1. Germline CDR1 is LNHDA and CDR2 is SQIVND (reference sequence). V lost 4 bases to trimming and J lost 3 bases; unmatched junction nucleotides: 11. The CDR3 runs 17 residues. For the CDR3, the DNA is TGTGCCAGTAGTAATATCCGGGACAGGGTTTTTACAGATACGCAGTATTTT. Its translation: CASSNIRDRVFTDTQYF.

This chain links TRBV19 with TRBJ2-3, with 9 bases identical to TRBD2. The ends lost 6 bases at V and 10 bases at J; junction bases unmatched: 14. CDR1 LNHDA and CDR2 SQIVND come from the germline V gene (reference sequence). The CDR3 runs to 15 residues. The CDR3 region is CASSPTPRAGGPQYF. CDR3 sequence (DNA): TGTGCCAGTAGCCCTACCCCTCGAGCGGGGGGCCCGCAGTATTTT. The entire variable domain, with the rest obtained from reference TRBV19 and TRBJ2-3, is as follows: DGGITQSPKYLFRKEGQNVTLSCEQNLNHDAMYWYRQDPGQGLRLIYYSQIVNDFQKGDIAEGYSVSREKKESFPLTVTSAQKNPTAFYLCASSPTPRAGGPQYFGPGTRLTVL.

The chain recombines TRBV7-2 with TRBJ2-1; 7 bases map to TRBD2. Per germline, CDR1 SGHTA and CDR2 FQGNSA. The CDR3 is 15 residues long. J lost 0 bases, V lost 5 bases, and 4 bases had no gene match. DNA of the CDR3: TGTGCCAGCAGCCTGTGGGGGGGCTCCTACAATGAGCAGTTCTTC. As protein: CASSLWGGSYNEQFF.

The rearrangement joins TRBV24-1 to TRBJ2-2, with D tentatively TRBD2 (5 bases). The V gene lost 9 bases and the J gene lost 0 bases, with 7 bases spanning the gap. There are 13 residues in the CDR3. Germline CDR1 reads KGHDR; CDR2 reads SFDVKD. For the CDR3, the DNA is TGTGCCACCGGGAGATCGAACACCGGGGAGCTGTTTTTT. This encodes CATGRSNTGELFF.

This chain links TRBV3-1 (or the pseudogene TRBV3-2) with TRBJ1-3; D ambiguous. The CDR3 spans 15 residues. Trimming stripped 5 bases from V and 0 bases from J, with 11 bases between. The V gene's germline CDR1 is LGHDT and CDR2 YNNKEL (reference sequence). DNA for the CDR3: TGTGCCAGCAGCTCACGACCCGGCTCTGGAAACACCATATATTTT. This sequence encodes CASSSRPGSGNTIYF.

The chain combines TRBV4-1 with TRBJ1-4, with a possible D match to TRBD1 (6 bases). The ends were cut back, 1 base at V and 5 bases at J, with 17 bases in the middle. CDR1 is MGHRA and CDR2 is YSYEKL in the germline V gene. The CDR3 has 17 residues. DNA for the CDR3: TGCGCCAGCAGCCAAGCCTACCTGGGACAACAAAATGAAAAACTGTTTTTT. Protein product: CASSQAYLGQQNEKLFF.